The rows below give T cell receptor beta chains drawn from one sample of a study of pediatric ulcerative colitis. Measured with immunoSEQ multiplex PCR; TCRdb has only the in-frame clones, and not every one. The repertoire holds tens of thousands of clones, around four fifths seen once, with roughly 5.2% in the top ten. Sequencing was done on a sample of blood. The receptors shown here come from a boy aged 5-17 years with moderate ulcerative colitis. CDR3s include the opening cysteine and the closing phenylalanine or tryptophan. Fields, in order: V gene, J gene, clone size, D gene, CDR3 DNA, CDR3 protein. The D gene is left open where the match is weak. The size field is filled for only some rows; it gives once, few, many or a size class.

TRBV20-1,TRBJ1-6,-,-,TGCAGTGCTCGAGGGGATTCCCTCCACTTT,CSARGDSLHF
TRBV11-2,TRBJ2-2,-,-,TGTGCCAGCAGCGTGCCTAACGCTATCACCGGGGAGCTGTTTTTT,CASSVPNAITGELFF
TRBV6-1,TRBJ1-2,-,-,TGTGCCAGCAGTGAAGGGGCCGCGGGGGCGTATGGCTACACCTTC,CASSEGAAGAYGYTF
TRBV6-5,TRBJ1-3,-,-,TGTGCCACAAGCTCTGGAAACACCATATATTTT,CATSSGNTIYF
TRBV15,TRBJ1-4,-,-,TGTGCCACCAGCAGGGACAAGGGGGGCTATAGCGAAAAACTGTTTTTT,CATSRDKGGYSEKLFF
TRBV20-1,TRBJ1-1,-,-,TGCAGTGCACAGGGCACTGAAGCTTTCTTT,CSAQGTEAFF
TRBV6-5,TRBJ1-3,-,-,TGTGCCAGCAGTCACTCTCGGGCCAACACCATATATTTT,CASSHSRANTIYF
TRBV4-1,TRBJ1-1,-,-,TGCGCCAGCAGTAGGCGGGCTTGGAACACTGAAGCTTTCTTT,CASSRRAWNTEAFF
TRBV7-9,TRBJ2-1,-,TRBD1,TGTGCCAGCAGACCGGGACAGGGTGAAGGTGAGCAGTTCTTC,CASRPGQGEGEQFF
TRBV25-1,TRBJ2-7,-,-,TGTGCCAGCAGTGAATCCGCTAGTTGGAATAAGTACGAGCAGTACTTC,CASSESASWNKYEQYF
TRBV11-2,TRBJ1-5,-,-,TGTGCCAGCAGCGCAATAGGGATGGAACACTCCGGCAATCAGCCCCAGCATTTT,CASSAIGMEHSGNQPQHF
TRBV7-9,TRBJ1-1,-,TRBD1,TGTGCCAGCAGCAATATACAGGGGAGGGGTGAAGCTTTCTTT,CASSNIQGRGEAFF
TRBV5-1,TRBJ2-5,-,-,TGCGCCAGCAGCTTGCTGGACAGTCAAGAGACCCAGTACTTC,CASSLLDSQETQYF
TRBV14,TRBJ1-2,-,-,TGTGCCAGCAGCCAACCGGACAACTTAAACTCCTATGGCTACACCTTC,CASSQPDNLNSYGYTF
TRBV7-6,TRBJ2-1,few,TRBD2,TGTGCCAGCAGCTTAGGGACTAGCGGGGGCTCCTACAATGAGCAGTTCTTC,CASSLGTSGGSYNEQFF
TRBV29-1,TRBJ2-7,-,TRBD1,TGCAGCATCCGGGACAGGGTCTCCTACGAGCAGTACTTC,CSIRDRVSYEQYF
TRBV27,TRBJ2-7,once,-,TGTGCCAGCAGTATCCAGGGGTCGGGTGAGCAGTACTTC,CASSIQGSGEQYF
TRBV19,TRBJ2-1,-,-,TGTGCCAGTAGTATAGTCCAGGGGAGTTCCTACAATGAGCAGTTCTTC,CASSIVQGSSYNEQFF
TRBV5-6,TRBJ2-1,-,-,TGTGCCAGCAGCTTGGCCCTGAATTACAGTAAGCAGTTCTTC,CASSLALNYSKQFF
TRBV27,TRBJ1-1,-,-,TGTGCCAGCAGTAAGGGTGGGACTGAAGCTTTCTTT,CASSKGGTEAFF
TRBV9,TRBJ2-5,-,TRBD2,TGTGCCAGCAGCGTAGCCCCCAGCGGGAGGGTCCATGGGACGGAGACCCAGTACTTC,CASSVAPSGRVHGTETQYF
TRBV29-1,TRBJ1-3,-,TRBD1,TGCAGCGTTGGTGCCGGGCCGGGGACAGGTACCCTGGCAGGCACCATATATTTT,CSVGAGPGTGTLAGTIYF
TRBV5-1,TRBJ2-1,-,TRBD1,TGCGCCAGCAGCCGGGGACAGGGAAACTACAATGAGCAGTTCTTC,CASSRGQGNYNEQFF
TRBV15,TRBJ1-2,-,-,TGTGCCACCAGCAGCTTAGGTGAGGCCCCAAACTATGGCTACACCTTC,CATSSLGEAPNYGYTF
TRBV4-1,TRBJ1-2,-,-,TGCGCCAGCAGTCATACCGGGACAAAGGACTATGGCTACACCTTC,CASSHTGTKDYGYTF
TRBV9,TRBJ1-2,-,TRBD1,TGTGCCAGCAGCGTAGAGGTACAGGGGGCTGGCTATGGCTACACCTTC,CASSVEVQGAGYGYTF
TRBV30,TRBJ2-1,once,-,TGTGCCTGGGCCAATACTGGATGGCCCGGGGATGAGCAGTTCTTC,CAWANTGWPGDEQFF
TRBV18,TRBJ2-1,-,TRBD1,TGTGCCAGCTCACCTTTAGCCGGGACAGGGGGGAACAATGAGCAGTTCTTC,CASSPLAGTGGNNEQFF
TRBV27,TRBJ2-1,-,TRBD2,TGTGCCGCCGGGACTAGCGGGAGGGCCCAGAAGTTCTTC,CAAGTSGRAQKFF